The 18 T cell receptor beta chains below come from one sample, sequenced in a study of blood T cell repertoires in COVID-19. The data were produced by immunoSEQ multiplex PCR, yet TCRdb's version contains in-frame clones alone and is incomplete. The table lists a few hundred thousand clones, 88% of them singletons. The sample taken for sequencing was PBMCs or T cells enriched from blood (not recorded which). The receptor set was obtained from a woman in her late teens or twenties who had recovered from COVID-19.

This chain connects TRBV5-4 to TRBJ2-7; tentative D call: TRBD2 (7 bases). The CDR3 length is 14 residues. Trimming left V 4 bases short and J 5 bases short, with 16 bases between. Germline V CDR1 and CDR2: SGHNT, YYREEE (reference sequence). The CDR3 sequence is CASSPRGGLDEQYF. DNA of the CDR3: TGTGCCAGCAGCCCGAGGGGGGGCCTAGACGAGCAGTACTTC.

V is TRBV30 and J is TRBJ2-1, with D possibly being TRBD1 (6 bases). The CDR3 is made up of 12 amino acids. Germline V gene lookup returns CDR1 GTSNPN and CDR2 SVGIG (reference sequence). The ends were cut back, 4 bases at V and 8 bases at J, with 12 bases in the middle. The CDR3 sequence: CAWNPGVYEQFF. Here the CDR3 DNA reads TGTGCCTGGAATCCAGGGGTTTATGAGCAGTTCTTC.

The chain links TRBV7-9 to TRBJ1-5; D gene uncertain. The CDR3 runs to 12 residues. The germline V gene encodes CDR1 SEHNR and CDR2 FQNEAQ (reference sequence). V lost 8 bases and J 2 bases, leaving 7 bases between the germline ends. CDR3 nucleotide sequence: TGTGCCAGCGGGCAGGGCAATCAGCCCCAGCATTTT. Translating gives CASGQGNQPQHF.

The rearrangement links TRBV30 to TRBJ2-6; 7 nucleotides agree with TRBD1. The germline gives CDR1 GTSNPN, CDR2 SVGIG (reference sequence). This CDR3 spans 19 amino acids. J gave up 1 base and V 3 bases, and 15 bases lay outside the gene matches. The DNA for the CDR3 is TGTGCCTGGAGCCCAGAACCGGGACAGACGTATTCTGGGGCCAACGTCCTGACTTTC. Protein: CAWSPEPGQTYSGANVLTF.

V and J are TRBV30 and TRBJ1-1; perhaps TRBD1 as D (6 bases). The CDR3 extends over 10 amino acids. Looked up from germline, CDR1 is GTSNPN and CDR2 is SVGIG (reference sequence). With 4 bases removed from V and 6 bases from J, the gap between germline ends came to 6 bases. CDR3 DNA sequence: TGTGCCTGGAAGGGGGCTGAAGCTTTCTTT. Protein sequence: CAWKGAEAFF.

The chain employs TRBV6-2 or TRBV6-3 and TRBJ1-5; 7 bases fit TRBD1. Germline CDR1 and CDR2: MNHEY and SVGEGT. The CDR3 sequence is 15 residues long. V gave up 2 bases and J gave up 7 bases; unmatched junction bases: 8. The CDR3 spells CASSYVGRGNQPQHF. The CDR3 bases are TGTGCCAGCAGTTACGTTGGCAGGGGGAACCAGCCCCAGCATTTT.

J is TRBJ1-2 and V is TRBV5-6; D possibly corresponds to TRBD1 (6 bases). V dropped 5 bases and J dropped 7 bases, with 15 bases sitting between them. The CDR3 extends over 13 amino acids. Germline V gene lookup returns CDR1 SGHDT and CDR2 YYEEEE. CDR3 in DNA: TGTGCCAGCAGTCTTCCGACAGGATTTGGCTACACCTTC. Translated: CASSLPTGFGYTF.

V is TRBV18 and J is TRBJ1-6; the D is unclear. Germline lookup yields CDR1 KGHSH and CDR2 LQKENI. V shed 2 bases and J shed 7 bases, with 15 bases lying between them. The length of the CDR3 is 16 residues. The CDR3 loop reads CASSPVRPTENSPLHF. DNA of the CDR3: TGTGCCAGCTCACCAGTTCGACCGACTGAAAATTCACCCCTCCACTTT.

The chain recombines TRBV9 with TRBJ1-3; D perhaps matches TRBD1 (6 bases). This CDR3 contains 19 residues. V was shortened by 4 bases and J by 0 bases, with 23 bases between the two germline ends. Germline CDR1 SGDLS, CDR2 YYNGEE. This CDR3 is CASSPLLGGAPSSGNTIYF. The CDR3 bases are TGTGCCAGCAGCCCCCTACTGGGGGGGGCACCAAGCTCTGGAAACACCATATATTTT.

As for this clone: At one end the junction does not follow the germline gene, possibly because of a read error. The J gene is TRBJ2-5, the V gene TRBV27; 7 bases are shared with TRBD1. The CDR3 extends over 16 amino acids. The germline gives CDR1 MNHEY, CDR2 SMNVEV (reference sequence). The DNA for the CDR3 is TGTGCCAGCAGTCCGACAGGGAAACGTCCTGGAGAGATCCAGTACTTC. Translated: CASSPTGKRPGEIQYF.

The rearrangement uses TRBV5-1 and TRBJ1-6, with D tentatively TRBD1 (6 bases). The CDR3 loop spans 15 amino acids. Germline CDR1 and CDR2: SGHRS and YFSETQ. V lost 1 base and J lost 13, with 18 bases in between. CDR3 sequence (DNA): TGCGCCAGCAGCTTGAACTCAGGGGCCCGTACCCCCCTCCACTTT. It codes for CASSLNSGARTPLHF.

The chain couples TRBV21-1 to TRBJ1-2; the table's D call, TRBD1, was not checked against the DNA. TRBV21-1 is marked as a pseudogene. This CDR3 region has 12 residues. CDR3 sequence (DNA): TGTGCCAGCAGCCCGACAGGGGGCGCCTACACCTTC. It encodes CASSPTGGAYTF.

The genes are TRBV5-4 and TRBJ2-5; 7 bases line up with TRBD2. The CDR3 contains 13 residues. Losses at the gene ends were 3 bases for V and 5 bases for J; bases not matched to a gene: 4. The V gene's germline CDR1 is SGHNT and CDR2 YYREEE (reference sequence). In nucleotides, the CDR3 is TGTGCCAGCAGCTCGGCGGGGGAGGAGACCCAGTACTTC. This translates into CASSSAGEETQYF.

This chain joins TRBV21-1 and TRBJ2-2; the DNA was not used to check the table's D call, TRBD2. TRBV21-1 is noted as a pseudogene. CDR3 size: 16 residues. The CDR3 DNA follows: TGTGCCAGCAGCAAAAGGAGGGGTTCAGGGCCCGGGGAGCTGTTTTTT. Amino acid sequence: CASSKRRGSGPGELFF.

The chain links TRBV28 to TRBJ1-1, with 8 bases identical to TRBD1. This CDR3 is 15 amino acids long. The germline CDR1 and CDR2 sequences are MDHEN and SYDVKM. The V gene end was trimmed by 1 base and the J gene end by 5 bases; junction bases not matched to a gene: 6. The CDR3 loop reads CASSLFVTGETEAFF. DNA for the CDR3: TGTGCCAGCAGTTTATTTGTGACAGGGGAAACTGAAGCTTTCTTT. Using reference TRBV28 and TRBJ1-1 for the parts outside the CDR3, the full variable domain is DVKVTQSSRYLVKRTGEKVFLECVQDMDHENMFWYRQDPGLGLRLIYFSYDVKMKEKGDIPEGYSVSREKKERFSLILESASTNQTSMYLCASSLFVTGETEAFFGQGTRLTVV.

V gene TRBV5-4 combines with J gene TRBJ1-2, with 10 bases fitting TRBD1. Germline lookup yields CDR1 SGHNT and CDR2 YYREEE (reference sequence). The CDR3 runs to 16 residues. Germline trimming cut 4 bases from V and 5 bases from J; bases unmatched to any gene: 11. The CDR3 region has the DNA TGTGCCAGCAGCAGGGGACAGGGGATAGGGAATTATGGCTACACCTTC. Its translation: CASSRGQGIGNYGYTF.

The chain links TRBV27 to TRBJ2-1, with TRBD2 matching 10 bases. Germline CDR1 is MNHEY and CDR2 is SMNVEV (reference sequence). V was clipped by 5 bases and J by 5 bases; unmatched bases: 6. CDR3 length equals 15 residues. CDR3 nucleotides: TGTGCCAGCAGTCAGCTAGCGGGGGAAAACAATGAGCAGTTCTTC. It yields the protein CASSQLAGENNEQFF.

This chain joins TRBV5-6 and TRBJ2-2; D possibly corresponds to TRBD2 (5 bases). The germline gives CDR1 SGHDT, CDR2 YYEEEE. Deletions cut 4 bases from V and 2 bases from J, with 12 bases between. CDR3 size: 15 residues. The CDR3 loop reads CASSIQGRNTGELFF. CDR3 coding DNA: TGTGCCAGCAGCATACAAGGGAGAAACACCGGGGAGCTGTTTTTT.